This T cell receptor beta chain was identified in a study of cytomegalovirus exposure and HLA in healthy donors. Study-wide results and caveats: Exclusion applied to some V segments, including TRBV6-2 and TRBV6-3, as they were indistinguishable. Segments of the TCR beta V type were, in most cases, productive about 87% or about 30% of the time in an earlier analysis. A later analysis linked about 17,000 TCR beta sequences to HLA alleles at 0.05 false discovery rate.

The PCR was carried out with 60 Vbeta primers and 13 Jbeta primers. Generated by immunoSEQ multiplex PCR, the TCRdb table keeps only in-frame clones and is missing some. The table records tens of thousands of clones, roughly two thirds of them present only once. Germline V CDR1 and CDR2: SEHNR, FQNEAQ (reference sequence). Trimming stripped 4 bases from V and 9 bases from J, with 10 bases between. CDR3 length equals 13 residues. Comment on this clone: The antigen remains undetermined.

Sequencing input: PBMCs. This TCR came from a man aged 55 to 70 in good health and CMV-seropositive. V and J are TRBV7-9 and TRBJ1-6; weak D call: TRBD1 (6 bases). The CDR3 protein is CASSWGPPSPLHF. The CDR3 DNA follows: TGTGCCAGCAGCTGGGGGCCGCCTTCACCCCTCCACTTT.